This T cell receptor (beta chain) originates from a study of blood T cells in healthy people across ages. Every donor gave roughly 9.6 milliliters of peripheral blood. For the second PCR, which ran for about 6 to 11 cycles, a sample-barcoded 5' primer and a J-beta primer mix were used. TCRdb used MiXCR to reprocess the 5' RACE reads, holding one entry per CDR3 protein. Here the sample spans some 1,500,000 distinct CDR3 sequences, about 42% being singletons. Deletions cut 5 bases from V and 2 bases from J, with 16 bases between. The germline V gene encodes CDR1 MNHEY and CDR2 SMNVEV (reference sequence). The CDR3 has 15 residues.

This receptor was identified in a woman between 18 and 29 years old in good health. Sequences were obtained from blood. The chain employs TRBV27 and TRBJ2-7; D might be TRBD2 (5 bases). The CDR3 loop reads CASSLGRRDAYEQYF. CDR3 in DNA: TGTGCCAGCAGTCTGGGGAGACGGGATGCCTACGAGCAGTACTTC.